This TCR beta chain stems from a study of early T cells in non-severe SARS-CoV-2 infection. Study-wide context: The sequenced material was bulk RNA from unsorted whole blood, and its chains were unpaired. Study-level results: Anti-spike CD8 responses were favored by VDJdb matching, which missed private and CD4 specificities.

Notes on this clonotype: Its antigen remains unknown.

Individual cDNA molecules were tagged with unique molecular identifiers, the study reported. Each CDR3 protein is one row after TCRdb ran MiXCR on the 5' RACE reads. This sample has about 60,000 distinct CDR3 sequences, with under 10% found just once. The CDR3 is made up of 15 amino acids. Germline CDR1 SNHLY, CDR2 FYNNEI. The V and J ends lost 6 bases and 2 bases, in that order; junction bases with no gene match: 6. The V and J genes are TRBV2 and TRBJ2-2, with 7 bases aligning to TRBD2. The sample comprised whole blood. This TCR was recovered from an adult who was a healthcare worker with PCR-confirmed SARS-CoV-2 infection or an uninfected control (not recorded which). DNA of the CDR3: TGTGCCAGCAGGGCGGGGGAATCAAACACCGGGGAGCTGTTTTTT. Protein: CASRAGESNTGELFF.